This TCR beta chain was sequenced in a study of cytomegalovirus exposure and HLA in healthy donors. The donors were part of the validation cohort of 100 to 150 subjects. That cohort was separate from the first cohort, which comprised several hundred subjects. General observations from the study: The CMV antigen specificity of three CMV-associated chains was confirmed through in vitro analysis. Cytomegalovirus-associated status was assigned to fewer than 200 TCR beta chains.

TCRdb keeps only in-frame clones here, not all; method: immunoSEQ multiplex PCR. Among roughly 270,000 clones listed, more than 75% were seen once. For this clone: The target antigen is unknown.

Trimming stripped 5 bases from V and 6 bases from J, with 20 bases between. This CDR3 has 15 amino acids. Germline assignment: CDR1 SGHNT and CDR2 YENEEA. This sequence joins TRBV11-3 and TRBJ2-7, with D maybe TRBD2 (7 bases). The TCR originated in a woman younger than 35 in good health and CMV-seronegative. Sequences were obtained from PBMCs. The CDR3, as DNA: TGTGCCAGCAGCCCCATACCGAGGGGGGGGAGCGAGCAGTACTTC. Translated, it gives CASSPIPRGGSEQYF.